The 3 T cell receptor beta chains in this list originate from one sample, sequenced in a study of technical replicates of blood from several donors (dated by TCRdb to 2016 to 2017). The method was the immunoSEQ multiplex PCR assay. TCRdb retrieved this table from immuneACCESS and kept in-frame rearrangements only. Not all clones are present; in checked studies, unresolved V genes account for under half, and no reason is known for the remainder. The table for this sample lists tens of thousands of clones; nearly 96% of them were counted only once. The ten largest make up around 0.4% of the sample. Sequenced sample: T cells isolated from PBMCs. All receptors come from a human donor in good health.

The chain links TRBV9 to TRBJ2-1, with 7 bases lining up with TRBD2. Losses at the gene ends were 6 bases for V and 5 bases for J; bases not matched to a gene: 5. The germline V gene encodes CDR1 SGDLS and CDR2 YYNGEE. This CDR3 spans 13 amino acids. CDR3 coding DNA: TGTGCCAGCAACCCTAGCGGAAACAATGAGCAGTTCTTC. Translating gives CASNPSGNNEQFF.

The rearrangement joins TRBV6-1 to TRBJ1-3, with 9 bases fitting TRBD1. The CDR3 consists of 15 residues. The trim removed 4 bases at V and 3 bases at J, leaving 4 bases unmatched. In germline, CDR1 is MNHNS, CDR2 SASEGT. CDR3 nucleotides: TGTGCCAGCAGTGGGGACAGGGAAATTGGAAACACCATATATTTT. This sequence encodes CASSGDREIGNTIYF.

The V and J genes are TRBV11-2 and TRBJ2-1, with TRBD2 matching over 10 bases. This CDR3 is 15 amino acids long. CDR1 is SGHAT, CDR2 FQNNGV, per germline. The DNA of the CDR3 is TGTGCGAGCGGTAACCTAGCGGGGGCCTACAATGAGCAGTTCTTC. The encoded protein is CASGNLAGAYNEQFF.